This is a list of T cell receptor beta chains from one sample in a study of cytomegalovirus exposure and HLA in healthy donors. TCRdb keeps only in-frame clones here, not all; method: immunoSEQ multiplex PCR. Of 100,000 to 150,000 clones in the sample, more than 80% are singletons; the top ten hold 1%. The sample taken for sequencing was PBMCs. The receptors originated from a man aged 35 to 55 in good health and CMV-seronegative. Both conserved end residues are part of each CDR3. The size of a clone is reported for some rows only, either as once, few or many, or as a class for expanded clones.

TRBJ2-7 . TRBV28 CASRYQGEVEQYF
TRBJ1-4 . TRBV21-1 CASTEKGWEKLFF
TRBJ1-4 once TRBV2 CASKTGEGEKLFF
TRBJ2-5 . TRBV10-3 CAISEDSQETQYF
TRBJ2-1 . TRBV5-1 CASSTIANNEQFF
TRBJ1-2 . TRBV10-2 CASSESADRGRNYGYTF
TRBJ2-7 . TRBV7-6 CASSFGTAEQYF
TRBJ1-6 few TRBV27 CASRGQGVAPLHF
TRBJ1-4 few TRBV6-6 CAIARDSLAKLFF
TRBJ1-2 . TRBV5-1 CASSPITAGYGYTF
TRBJ1-3 . TRBV6-5 CASSSGTARSGNTIYF
TRBJ1-4 . TRBV7-2 CASTFRATNEKLFF
TRBJ2-5 . TRBV5-4 CASNPRSGGSFETQYF
TRBJ1-2 . TRBV27 CASSLMADSVYGYTF
TRBJ2-7 . TRBV13 CASGPRTGSYEQYF
TRBJ2-7 . TRBV6-6 CASSYGAGTATYEQYF
TRBJ2-7 . TRBV6-5 CASSPLAASSYEQYF